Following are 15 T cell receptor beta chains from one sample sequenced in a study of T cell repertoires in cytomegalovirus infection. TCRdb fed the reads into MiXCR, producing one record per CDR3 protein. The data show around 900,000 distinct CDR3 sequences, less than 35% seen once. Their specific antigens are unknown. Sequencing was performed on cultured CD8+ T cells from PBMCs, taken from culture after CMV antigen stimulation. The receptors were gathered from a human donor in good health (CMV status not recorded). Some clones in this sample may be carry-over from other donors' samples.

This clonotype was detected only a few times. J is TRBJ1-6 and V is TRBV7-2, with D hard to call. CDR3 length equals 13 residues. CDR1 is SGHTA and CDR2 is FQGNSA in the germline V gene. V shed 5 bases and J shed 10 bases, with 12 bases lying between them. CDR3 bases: TGTGCCAGCAGCCCTAGTGGGTACTCACCCCTCCACTTT. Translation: CASSPSGYSPLHF. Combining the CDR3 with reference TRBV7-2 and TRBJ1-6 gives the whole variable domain GAGVSQSPSNKVTEKGKDVELRCDPISGHTALYWYRQSLGQGLEFLIYFQGNSAPDKSGLPSDRFSAERTGGSVSTLTIQRTQQEDSAVYLCASSPSGYSPLHFGNGTRLTVT.

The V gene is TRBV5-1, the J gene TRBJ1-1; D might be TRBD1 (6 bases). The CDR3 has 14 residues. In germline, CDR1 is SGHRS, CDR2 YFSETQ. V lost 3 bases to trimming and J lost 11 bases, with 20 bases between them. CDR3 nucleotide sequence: TGCGCCAGCAGCTCTTATTACAGGGAGGTGGAGGCTTTCTTT. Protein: CASSSYYREVEAFF.

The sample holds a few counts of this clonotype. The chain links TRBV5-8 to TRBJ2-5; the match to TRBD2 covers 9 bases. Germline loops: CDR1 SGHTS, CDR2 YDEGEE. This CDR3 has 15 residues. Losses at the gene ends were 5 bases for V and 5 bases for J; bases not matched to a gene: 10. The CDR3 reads CASRTSAGGVETQYF. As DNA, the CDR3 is TGTGCCAGCAGAACGTCAGCGGGGGGAGTCGAGACCCAGTACTTC. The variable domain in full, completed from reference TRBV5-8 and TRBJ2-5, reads EAGVTQSPTHLIKTRGQQATLRCSPISGHTSVYWYQQALGLGLQFLLWYDEGEERNRGNFPPRFSGRQFPNYSSELNVNALELEDSALYLCASRTSAGGVETQYFGPGTRLLVL.

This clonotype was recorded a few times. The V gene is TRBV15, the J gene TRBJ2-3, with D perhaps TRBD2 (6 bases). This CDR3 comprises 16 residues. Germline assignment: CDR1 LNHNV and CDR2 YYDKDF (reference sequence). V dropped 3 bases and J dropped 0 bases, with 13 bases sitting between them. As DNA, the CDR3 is TGTGCCACCAGCAGCGGTAGCGGTGGTAGCACAGATACGCAGTATTTT. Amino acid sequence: CATSSGSGGSTDTQYF.

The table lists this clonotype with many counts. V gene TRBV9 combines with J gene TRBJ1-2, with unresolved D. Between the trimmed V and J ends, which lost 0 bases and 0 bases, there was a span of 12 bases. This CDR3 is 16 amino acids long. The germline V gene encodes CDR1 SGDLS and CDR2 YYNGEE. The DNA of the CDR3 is TGTGCCAGCAGCGTAGAAGGGATAGGAACTAACTATGGCTACACCTTC. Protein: CASSVEGIGTNYGYTF. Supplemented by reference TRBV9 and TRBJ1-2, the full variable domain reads DSGVTQTPKHLITATGQRVTLRCSPRSGDLSVYWYQQSLDQGLQFLIQYYNGEERAKGNILERFSAQQFPDLHSELNLSSLELGDSALYFCASSVEGIGTNYGYTFGSGTRLTVV.

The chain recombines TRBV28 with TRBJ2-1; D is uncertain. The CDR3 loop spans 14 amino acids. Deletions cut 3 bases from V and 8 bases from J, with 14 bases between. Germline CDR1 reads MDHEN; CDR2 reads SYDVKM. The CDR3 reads CASSFGYSFHEQFF. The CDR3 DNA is TGTGCCAGCAGTTTCGGGTATAGTTTCCATGAGCAGTTCTTC. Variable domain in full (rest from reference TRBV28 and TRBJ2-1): DVKVTQSSRYLVKRTGEKVFLECVQDMDHENMFWYRQDPGLGLRLIYFSYDVKMKEKGDIPEGYSVSREKKERFSLILESASTNQTSMYLCASSFGYSFHEQFFGPGTRLTVL.

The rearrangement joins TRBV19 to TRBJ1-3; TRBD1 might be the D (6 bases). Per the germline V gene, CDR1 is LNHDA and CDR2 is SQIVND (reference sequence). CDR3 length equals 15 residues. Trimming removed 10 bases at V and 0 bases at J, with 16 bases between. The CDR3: CATRETGASGNTIYF. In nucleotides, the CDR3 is TGTGCCACCAGAGAGACAGGCGCCTCTGGAAACACCATATATTTT.

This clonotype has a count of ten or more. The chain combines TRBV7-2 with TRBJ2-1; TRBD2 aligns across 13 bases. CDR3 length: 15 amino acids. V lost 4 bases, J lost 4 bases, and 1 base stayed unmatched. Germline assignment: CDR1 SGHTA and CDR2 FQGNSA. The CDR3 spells CASSWGLAGYNEQFF. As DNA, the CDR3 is TGTGCCAGCAGCTGGGGACTAGCGGGGTACAATGAGCAGTTCTTC. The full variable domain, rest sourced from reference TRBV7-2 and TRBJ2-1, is GAGVSQSPSNKVTEKGKDVELRCDPISGHTALYWYRQSLGQGLEFLIYFQGNSAPDKSGLPSDRFSAERTGGSVSTLTIQRTQQEDSAVYLCASSWGLAGYNEQFFGPGTRLTVL.

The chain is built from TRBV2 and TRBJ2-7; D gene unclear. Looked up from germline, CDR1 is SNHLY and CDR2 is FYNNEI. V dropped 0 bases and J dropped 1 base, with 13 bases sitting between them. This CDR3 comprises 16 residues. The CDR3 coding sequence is TGTGCCAGCAGTGAAGCCACGGGCTTCGGGTCCTACGAGCAGTACGTC. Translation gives CASSEATGFGSYEQYV.

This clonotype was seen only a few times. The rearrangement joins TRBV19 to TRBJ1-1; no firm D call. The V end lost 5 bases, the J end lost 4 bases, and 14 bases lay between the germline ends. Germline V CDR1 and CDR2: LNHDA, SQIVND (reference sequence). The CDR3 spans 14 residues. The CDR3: CASSFLTRSTEAFF. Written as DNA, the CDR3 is TGTGCCAGTAGTTTCCTGACTCGGAGCACTGAAGCTTTCTTT.

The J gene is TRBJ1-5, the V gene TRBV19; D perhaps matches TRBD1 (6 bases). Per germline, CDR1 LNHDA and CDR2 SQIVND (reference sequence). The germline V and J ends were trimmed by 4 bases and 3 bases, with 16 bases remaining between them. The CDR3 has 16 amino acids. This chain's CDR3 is CASSTAGRTDNQPQHF. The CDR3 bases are TGTGCCAGTAGTACAGCCGGAAGGACAGACAATCAGCCCCAGCATTTT.

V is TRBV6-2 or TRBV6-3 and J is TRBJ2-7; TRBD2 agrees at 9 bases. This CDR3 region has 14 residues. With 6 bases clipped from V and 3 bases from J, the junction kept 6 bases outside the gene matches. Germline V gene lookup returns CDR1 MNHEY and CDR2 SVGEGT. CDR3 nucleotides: TGTGCCAGCAGCCCGGGACTAGCTAACTACGAGCAGTACGTC. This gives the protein CASSPGLANYEQYV.

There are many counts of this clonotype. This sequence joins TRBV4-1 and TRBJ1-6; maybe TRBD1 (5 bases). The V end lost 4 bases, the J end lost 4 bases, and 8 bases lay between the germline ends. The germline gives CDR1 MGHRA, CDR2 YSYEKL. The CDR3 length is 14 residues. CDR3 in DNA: TGCGCCAGCAGCCCCCAGGGATATAATTCACCCCTCCACTTT. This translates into CASSPQGYNSPLHF.

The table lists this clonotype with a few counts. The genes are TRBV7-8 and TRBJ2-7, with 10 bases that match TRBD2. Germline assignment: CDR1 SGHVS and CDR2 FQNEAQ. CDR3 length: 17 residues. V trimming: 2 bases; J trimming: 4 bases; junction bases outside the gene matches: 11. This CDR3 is CASSLPRAASGGYEQYF. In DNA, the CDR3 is TGTGCCAGCAGCTTACCTCGAGCGGCTAGCGGGGGTTACGAGCAGTACTTC.

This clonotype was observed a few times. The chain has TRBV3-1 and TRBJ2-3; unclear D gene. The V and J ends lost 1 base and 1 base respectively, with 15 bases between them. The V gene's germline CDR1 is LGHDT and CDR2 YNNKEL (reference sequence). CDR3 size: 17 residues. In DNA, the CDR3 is TGTGCCAGCAGCCAAGGGGTGACAAGTCTTCGCACAGATACGCAGTATTTT. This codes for CASSQGVTSLRTDTQYF.